Below, 18 T cell receptor beta chains from the same sample are listed, as sequenced in a study of regulatory T cells in long-lasting Graves disease. Building of the TCR beta libraries involved iRepertoire HTBI primers and Arm-PCR of CDR3 regions. TCRdb ran MiXCR on the multiplex PCR reads and lists one entry per CDR3 protein. The table lists 550,000 to 700,000 distinct CDR3 sequences, approximately 16% of them singletons. The sample's time point: newly diagnosed GD, antithyroid drugs for less than 3 months. The TCR library used RNA extracted from PBMCs. The sample was also linked to a second study, of T cells in Graves' hyperthyroidism and ophthalmopathy.

This specimen was peripheral blood mononuclear cells (PBMCs), taken at new diagnosis, from a patient treated with antithyroid drugs. These receptors were obtained from a man aged 18-30 years with Graves disease.

This clonotype was observed a few times. The CDR3 DNA follows: TGTGCCAGCAGCTTAGAGGGGACTAGTGCCTACAATGAGCAGTTCTTC. It specifies CASSLEGTSAYNEQFF. The chain joins TRBV13 to TRBJ2-1; 8 bases are a match to TRBD2. Germline CDR1 reads PRHDT; CDR2 reads FYEKMQ (reference sequence). V lost 1 base to trimming and J lost 2 bases; unmatched junction nucleotides: 4. This CDR3 has 16 residues.

The CDR3 nucleotides are TGTGCCAGCTCACCCTTTAGCGGGGTTAGCTCCTACAATGAGCAGTTCTTC. Protein: CASSPFSGVSSYNEQFF. The V gene is TRBV18, the J gene TRBJ2-1, with 8 bases fitting TRBD2. The CDR3 covers 17 residues. From germline, CDR1 is KGHSH and CDR2 LQKENI. The junction had 7 bases not matched to a gene; V was cut back by 3 bases and J by 0 bases.

This clonotype showed up many times. This rearrangement joins TRBV24-1 to TRBJ1-5; TRBD1 agrees at 8 bases. CDR1 and CDR2 from the germline V gene are KGHDR and SFDVKD. The CDR3 sequence is 15 residues long. J was trimmed by 10 bases and V by 4 bases; bases with no gene match: 11. The CDR3 sequence is CATSEGTGRYGPQHF. CDR3 nucleotides: TGTGCCACCAGTGAGGGGACAGGTCGATATGGACCCCAGCATTTT.

In this sample, this clonotype turned up many times. The chain employs TRBV30 and TRBJ2-3; no firm D call. V lost 1 base, J lost 6 bases, and 5 bases lay in between. The CDR3 has 11 residues. Germline-derived CDR1 and CDR2 are GTSNPN and SVGIG (reference sequence). Here the CDR3 DNA reads TGTGCCTGGAGTGCCCTGGATACGCAGTATTTT. It is translated as CAWSALDTQYF.

The chain has TRBV5-6 and TRBJ1-1, with TRBD1 matching 7 bases. The CDR3 consists of 16 residues. V lost 2 bases to trimming and J lost 3 bases; unmatched junction nucleotides: 10. Per germline, CDR1 SGHDT and CDR2 YYEEEE. The CDR3 sequence: CASSFPLQGRDTEAFF. DNA of the CDR3: TGTGCCAGCAGCTTTCCCTTACAGGGGAGGGACACTGAAGCTTTCTTT.

There are many counts of this clonotype. The chain carries TRBV28 and TRBJ2-1; D uncertain. This CDR3 has 10 amino acids. Trimming pared 5 bases from V and 8 bases from J, leaving 4 bases between. Germline V CDR1 and CDR2: MDHEN, SYDVKM. CDR3 protein: CASSGHEQFF. In DNA form, the CDR3 reads TGTGCCAGCAGTGGGCATGAGCAGTTCTTC. Supplemented by reference TRBV28 and TRBJ2-1, the full variable domain reads DVKVTQSSRYLVKRTGEKVFLECVQDMDHENMFWYRQDPGLGLRLIYFSYDVKMKEKGDIPEGYSVSREKKERFSLILESASTNQTSMYLCASSGHEQFFGPGTRLTVL.

The chain joins TRBV12-5 to TRBJ2-6; D ambiguous. The CDR3 runs to 13 residues. V was cut by 5 bases and J by 0 bases, with 2 bases left in between. Germline loops: CDR1 LGHNT, CDR2 FRNRAP. The CDR3: CASGPSGANVLTF. The CDR3 nucleotides are TGTGCTAGTGGTCCCTCTGGGGCCAACGTCCTGACTTTC.

The chain employs TRBV19 and TRBJ2-7, with D possibly being TRBD1 (5 bases). The CDR3 runs to 14 residues. CDR1 is LNHDA, CDR2 SQIVND, per germline (reference sequence). Trimming took off 0 bases at V and 3 bases at J, with 9 bases between the two ends. The CDR3 loop reads CASSIDLTVYEQYF. The CDR3 DNA sequence: TGTGCCAGTAGTATAGATTTGACAGTCTACGAGCAGTACTTC.

In its sample, this clonotype was seen a few times. The chain combines TRBV15 with TRBJ1-3; maybe TRBD1 (5 bases). Trimming cost V 1 base and J 3 bases, with 10 bases left between them. Per the germline V gene, CDR1 is LNHNV and CDR2 is YYDKDF (reference sequence). The CDR3 is 15 residues long. The DNA for the CDR3 is TGTGCCACCAGCAGAGGTCAGGGTCGTGGAAACACCATATATTTT. Its protein is CATSRGQGRGNTIYF.

This clonotype was seen repeatedly, ten times or more. The V and J genes are TRBV24-1 and TRBJ2-3; the match to TRBD1 covers 8 bases. CDR1 is KGHDR, CDR2 SFDVKD, per germline. The J segment lost 8 bases and the V segment lost 7 bases, leaving 10 bases of the junction unmatched. This CDR3 contains 14 residues. Here the CDR3 reads CATSPPGDRGTQYF. CDR3 coding DNA: TGTGCCACCAGCCCTCCGGGTGACAGGGGTACGCAGTATTTT.

In the case of this clonotype: One end of the junction fails to match germline, which may point to a read error. The rearrangement joins TRBV30 to TRBJ1-6; D might be TRBD1 (5 bases). Germline CDR1 and CDR2: GTSNPN and SVGIG (reference sequence). The CDR3 is 12 residues long. The CDR3 region is CAWIVSGGLIYF. CDR3 DNA: TGTGCCTGGATCGTGAGCGGGGGACTAATCTACTTT. Combining the CDR3 with reference TRBV30 and TRBJ1-6 gives the whole variable domain SQTIHQWPATLVQPVGSPLSLECTVEGTSNPNLYWYRQAAGRGLQLLFYSVGIGQISSEVPQNLSASRPQDRQFILSSKKLLLSDSGFYLCAWIVSGGLIYFGNGTRLTVT.

This clonotype has a count of ten or more. The gene calls are TRBV10-3 and TRBJ2-5; D perhaps matches TRBD1 (6 bases). Per germline, CDR1 ENHRY and CDR2 SYGVKD. Trimming removed 8 bases from V and 1 base from J, with 8 bases in between. The CDR3 runs to 12 residues. The CDR3, as DNA: TGTGCCATCCGGGACATCCAAGAGACCCAGTACTTC. It yields the protein CAIRDIQETQYF.

The V and J genes are TRBV20-1 and TRBJ2-3; the match to TRBD2 covers 9 bases. Germline lookup yields CDR1 DFQATT and CDR2 SNEGSKA (reference sequence). The length of the CDR3 is 13 residues. The CDR3 here is CSPRGGSTDTQYF. CDR3 DNA: TGCAGCCCGCGGGGGGGTAGCACAGATACGCAGTATTTT.

CDR3 nucleotide sequence: TGTGCCTGGAGTCGTGGACAGGGTGGTCAGCCCCAGCATTTT. Translated, it gives CAWSRGQGGQPQHF. This chain joins TRBV30 and TRBJ1-5; 8 nucleotides match TRBD1. The CDR3 is 14 amino acids. The germline CDR1 and CDR2 sequences are GTSNPN and SVGIG (reference sequence). With V trimmed by 2 bases and J by 6 bases, 6 bases remained unmatched. Together with reference TRBV30 and TRBJ1-5, the CDR3 gives the full variable domain: SQTIHQWPATLVQPVGSPLSLECTVEGTSNPNLYWYRQAAGRGLQLLFYSVGIGQISSEVPQNLSASRPQDRQFILSSKKLLLSDSGFYLCAWSRGQGGQPQHFGDGTRLSIL.

The genes are TRBV9 and TRBJ2-7; D perhaps matches TRBD2 (6 bases). From germline, CDR1 is SGDLS and CDR2 YYNGEE. The CDR3 covers 13 residues. Trimming pared 0 bases from V and 10 bases from J, leaving 14 bases between. The CDR3, as DNA: TGTGCCAGCAGCGTAGAACTAGTCGGGAGCCAGTACTTC. This gives the protein CASSVELVGSQYF. Complete variable domain (other parts from reference TRBV9 and TRBJ2-7): DSGVTQTPKHLITATGQRVTLRCSPRSGDLSVYWYQQSLDQGLQFLIQYYNGEERAKGNILERFSAQQFPDLHSELNLSSLELGDSALYFCASSVELVGSQYFGPGTRLTVT.

The rearrangement links TRBV29-1 to TRBJ1-4; D call uncertain. The CDR3 is 13 amino acids. V lost 7 bases and J lost 1, with 10 bases in between. Germline V gene data show CDR1 as SQVTM and CDR2 as ANQGSEA. The CDR3 spells CSARRRTNEKLFF. The CDR3 nucleotides are TGCAGCGCGAGACGGAGAACTAATGAAAAACTGTTTTTT. The variable domain in full, completed from reference TRBV29-1 and TRBJ1-4, reads SAVISQKPSRDICQRGTSLTIQCQVDSQVTMMFWYRQQPGQSLTLIATANQGSEATYESGFVIDKFPISRPNLTFSTLTVSNMSPEDSSIYLCSARRRTNEKLFFGSGTQLSVL.

This clonotype was counted a few times. The chain carries TRBV7-8 and TRBJ2-7, with 8 bases fitting TRBD2. J lost 9 bases, V lost 5 bases, and 15 bases had no gene match. CDR1 SGHVS and CDR2 FQNEAQ come from the germline V gene. The CDR3 is 15 amino acids. In DNA, the CDR3 is TGTGCCAGCAGCCCCCGGGGGGGCGGCCTGTGGGGGCAGTACTTC. Its protein product is CASSPRGGGLWGQYF.

Worth noting for this clonotype: One end of the junction is discordant with germline, which a read error may explain. The chain carries TRBV12-3 or TRBV12-4 and TRBJ2-1; D call uncertain. The CDR3 length is 11 residues. This CDR3 is CASSSSSERFF. The CDR3, as DNA: TGTGCCAGCAGTTCTTCCAGTGAGCGGTTCTTC.